This passage covers 30 T cell receptor beta chains from one sample sequenced in a study of blood T cells in healthy people across ages. The second PCR ran roughly 7 to 12 cycles with a sample-barcoded 5' primer and J-beta primers. TCRdb re-analysed the 5' RACE reads in MiXCR, keeping a single row per CDR3 protein. The sample yields over 1,500,000 distinct CDR3 sequences, approximately 39% seen once. Sequencing was carried out using blood. Source of these receptors: a human donor in good health.

This clonotype was counted at least ten times. The chain couples TRBV29-1 to TRBJ2-5; possible D gene TRBD2, 6 bases. This CDR3 contains 14 residues. V lost 3 bases and J 5 bases, leaving 16 bases between the germline ends. Germline lookup yields CDR1 SQVTM and CDR2 ANQGSEA. The CDR3: CSVDRGDARETQYF. For the CDR3, the DNA is TGCAGCGTTGATCGCGGGGACGCCCGGGAGACCCAGTACTTC.

This sequence joins TRBV10-3 and TRBJ2-3; D perhaps matches TRBD1 (6 bases). Between the trimmed V and J ends, which lost 5 bases and 2 bases, there was a span of 11 bases. The CDR3 extends over 14 amino acids. Germline-derived CDR1 and CDR2 are ENHRY and SYGVKD. CDR3 amino acids: CAISRQGNTDTQYF. DNA for the CDR3: TGTGCCATCAGTCGTCAGGGGAACACAGATACGCAGTATTTT.

The chain carries TRBV7-2 and TRBJ1-2, with TRBD1 matching 7 bases. CDR3 length: 16 amino acids. Germline V gene data show CDR1 as SGHTA and CDR2 as FQGNSA. V gave up 0 bases and J gave up 5 bases; unmatched junction bases: 9. CDR3 sequence (DNA): TGTGCCAGCAGCTTAGCGGGAGGGGTACAGGGGTATGGCTACACCTTC. Translated, it gives CASSLAGGVQGYGYTF.

V is TRBV7-2 and J is TRBJ2-1; TRBD2 is a possible D gene (6 bases). Germline CDR1 and CDR2: SGHTA and FQGNSA. This CDR3 has 14 amino acids. Trimming left V 0 bases short and J 10 bases short, with 13 bases between. The DNA of the CDR3 is TGTGCCAGCAGCTTAGCGGGGGGATGGGGGGAGCAGTTCTTC. Protein product: CASSLAGGWGEQFF.

This chain uses TRBV7-2 with TRBJ1-3; no clear D. CDR3 size: 16 residues. V was clipped by 1 base and J by 0 bases, with 10 bases between them. Germline CDR1 reads SGHTA; CDR2 reads FQGNSA. CDR3 loop: CASSLGSIFSGNTIYF. The CDR3 DNA reads TGTGCCAGCAGCTTAGGATCGATATTCTCTGGAAACACCATATATTTT.

The chain uses TRBV6-5 and TRBJ2-7; D remains unclear. The CDR3 spans 14 residues. V lost 5 bases and J 8 bases, leaving 19 bases between the germline ends. CDR1 MNHEY and CDR2 SVGAGI come from the germline V gene. CDR3 sequence: CASSPLDLTEKQYF. The CDR3 DNA reads as TGTGCCAGCAGTCCTCTCGACCTCACGGAGAAGCAGTACTTC.

This clonotype was counted a few times. The rearrangement links TRBV2 to TRBJ2-7; D remains unclear. The V end was cut by 9 bases, the J end by 0 bases, with 9 bases between. This CDR3 has 12 amino acids. Germline V gene sequence: CDR1 SNHLY, CDR2 FYNNEI. The CDR3 sequence is CARGSYSYEQYF. In DNA form, the CDR3 reads TGTGCCAGGGGGTCTTACTCCTACGAGCAGTACTTC.

The chain combines TRBV6-5 with TRBJ2-5; 13 bases agree with TRBD2. CDR3 size: 16 residues. The V segment lost 2 bases and the J segment 4 bases; nucleotides outside the gene matches: 4. Germline CDR1 and CDR2: MNHEY and SVGAGI. Here the CDR3 reads CASSYGLAGAGETQYF. As DNA, the CDR3 is TGTGCCAGCAGTTACGGACTAGCGGGGGCTGGAGAGACCCAGTACTTC.

The rearrangement links TRBV29-1 to TRBJ1-2, with 8 bases that match TRBD1. The germline gives CDR1 SQVTM, CDR2 ANQGSEA. J gave up 4 bases and V 3 bases, and 4 bases lay outside the gene matches. This CDR3 has 13 amino acids. The CDR3: CSVDTDRVYGYTF. CDR3 sequence (DNA): TGCAGCGTTGACACGGACAGGGTCTATGGCTACACCTTC.

V and J are TRBV7-2 and TRBJ2-3; 10 nucleotides line up with TRBD2. Trimming removed 0 bases from V and 1 base from J; junction bases left unmatched: 4. The CDR3 loop spans 17 amino acids. The germline CDR1 and CDR2 sequences are SGHTA and FQGNSA. This chain's CDR3 is CASSLALLAGGTDTQYF. CDR3 coding DNA: TGTGCCAGCAGCTTAGCGCTTCTAGCGGGGGGCACAGATACGCAGTATTTT.

The rearrangement links TRBV5-1 to TRBJ2-1; 9 nucleotides match TRBD1. Germline trimming cut 0 bases from V and 8 bases from J; bases unmatched to any gene: 12. This CDR3 comprises 17 residues. Germline V gene data show CDR1 as SGHRS and CDR2 as YFSETQ. CDR3 DNA sequence: TGCGCCAGCAGCTTGGCCCCTGGGGACAGGGACTTCGATGAGCAGTTCTTC. Its translation is CASSLAPGDRDFDEQFF.

This clonotype has more than one count but fewer than ten. This chain connects TRBV29-1 to TRBJ2-3; TRBD1 might be the D (5 bases). Germline V lookup: CDR1 SQVTM, CDR2 ANQGSEA. Trimming shortened V by 5 bases and J by 0 bases, and 12 bases separated the two germline ends. This CDR3 has 14 amino acids. The CDR3 DNA is TGCAGCGTTTACTCCGACAGTAGCACAGATACGCAGTATTTT. Residues: CSVYSDSSTDTQYF.

The V and J genes are TRBV20-1 and TRBJ1-2, with D possibly being TRBD1 (5 bases). The germline V and J ends were trimmed by 1 base and 4 bases, with 13 bases remaining between them. CDR1 is DFQATT and CDR2 is SNEGSKA in the germline V gene (reference sequence). CDR3 length: 14 amino acids. CDR3 protein: CSARVLTARYGYTF. In DNA form, the CDR3 reads TGCAGTGCTAGAGTTTTGACAGCCCGCTATGGCTACACCTTC.

There are a few counts of this clonotype. The CDR3 loop is CASSYRGINTEAFF. CDR3 bases: TGTGCCAGCAGTTACCGGGGAATCAACACTGAAGCTTTCTTT. This chain links TRBV6-2 or TRBV6-3 with TRBJ1-1, with D unresolved. Germline V gene lookup returns CDR1 MNHEY and CDR2 SVGEGT. This CDR3 has 14 residues. V lost 2 bases and J 2 bases, leaving 9 bases between the germline ends.

This clonotype has just a few counts. V usage is TRBV3-1 and J usage is TRBJ2-7; D remains ambiguous. The length of the CDR3 is 12 residues. Trimming left V 2 bases short and J 5 bases short, with 7 bases between. Germline V gene sequence: CDR1 LGHDT, CDR2 YNNKEL (reference sequence). The CDR3 DNA reads TGTGCCAGCAGCCAAACTGAGGACGAGCAGTACTTC. Its protein is CASSQTEDEQYF.

About this clonotype itself: The junction and the germline gene differ at one end; a read error may be behind it. This chain uses TRBV20-1 with TRBJ2-1; 10 nucleotides align to TRBD2. The CDR3 loop spans 16 amino acids. Per germline, CDR1 DFQATT and CDR2 SNEGSKA (reference sequence). The chain's CDR3 is CSARSRERGGYSEQFF. The CDR3 DNA is TGCAGTGCTAGGTCTCGGGAGCGGGGGGGTTACAGTGAGCAGTTCTTC.

This clonotype showed up just a few times. The chain couples TRBV6-6 to TRBJ1-2; D call uncertain. CDR3 size: 14 residues. Germline CDR1 MNHNY, CDR2 SVGAGI (reference sequence). V gave up 3 bases and J gave up 2 bases, with 10 bases separating them. Here the CDR3 reads CASSYSQTNYGYTF. DNA of the CDR3: TGTGCCAGCAGTTATTCGCAGACCAACTATGGCTACACCTTC.

This clonotype was observed a few times. V and J are TRBV12-3 or TRBV12-4 and TRBJ2-1; possible D gene TRBD1, 5 bases. The CDR3 length is 13 residues. Trimming removed 7 bases at V and 2 bases at J, with 9 bases between. CDR3 bases: TGTGCCAGCAAGGGGCCCACCTACAATGAGCAGTTCTTC. Amino acids: CASKGPTYNEQFF.

This clonotype showed up just a few times. The J gene is TRBJ2-3, the V gene TRBV12-3 or TRBV12-4, with unresolved D. Trimming shortened V by 6 bases and J by 3 bases, and 13 bases separated the two germline ends. CDR3 length equals 14 residues. This CDR3 reads CASRYRGSTDTQYF. CDR3 nucleotides: TGTGCCAGCAGATACCGCGGCTCTACAGATACGCAGTATTTT.

Only a few counts were recorded for this clonotype. The chain combines TRBV29-1 with TRBJ1-2; TRBD1 agrees at 7 bases. V trimming: 4 bases; J trimming: 8 bases; junction bases outside the gene matches: 10. This CDR3 is built from 13 residues. The germline gives CDR1 SQVTM, CDR2 ANQGSEA. CDR3 nucleotide sequence: TGCAGCGTTGCGCTGGGGGACAGATGGGGCTACACCTTC. Translated, it gives CSVALGDRWGYTF.

This clonotype occurred a few times. The rearrangement joins TRBV5-1 to TRBJ1-1; D possibly corresponds to TRBD1 (6 bases). V was trimmed by 4 bases and J by 6 bases, leaving 13 bases between them. Germline values: CDR1 SGHRS, CDR2 YFSETQ. The CDR3 covers 13 residues. DNA of the CDR3: TGCGCCAGCAGCCACTACAGGGAGTCTGAAGCTTTCTTT. Translating gives CASSHYRESEAFF.

About this clonotype: A junction boundary mismatches the germline segment, possibly from a read error. The chain couples TRBV4-1 to TRBJ2-3; weak D call: TRBD2 (6 bases). Germline CDR1 is MGHRA and CDR2 is YSYEKL. This CDR3 is 15 amino acids long. CDR3 sequence: CASSQPGTGTDTQYF. The CDR3 DNA is TGCGCCAGCAGCCAACCCGGGACTGGCACAGACACGCAGTATTTT.

A note on this clonotype: This may arise from a read error, as a much more abundant clone is one base away. The chain employs TRBV20-1 and TRBJ2-5, with D uncertain. CDR3 size: 13 residues. Germline lookup yields CDR1 DFQATT and CDR2 SNEGSKA (reference sequence). V was cut by 3 bases and J by 3 bases, with 11 bases left in between. CDR3 nucleotide sequence: TGCAGTGCTAGTATAACCGTCGAAGAGACCCAGTACTTC. Translation gives CSASITVEETQYF.

This clonotype came up once. This sequence joins TRBV20-1 and TRBJ1-4; the D gene is possibly TRBD1 (5 bases). The CDR3 runs 14 residues. The germline V gene has CDR1 DFQATT and CDR2 SNEGSKA (reference sequence). The V end was cut by 3 bases, the J end by 3 bases, with 11 bases between. CDR3 in DNA: TGCAGTGCTAGCCCGGGGGGTCCTAATGAAAAACTGTTTTTT. Protein sequence: CSASPGGPNEKLFF.

V gene TRBV4-3 combines with J gene TRBJ2-1; D is ambiguous. V dropped 0 bases and J dropped 5 bases, with 11 bases sitting between them. CDR1 and CDR2 (germline): LGHNA, YSLEER. CDR3 length: 15 amino acids. The CDR3 nucleotides read TGCGCCAGCAGCCAAGAAGGGCGGCGTGACAATGAGCAGTTCTTC. Its translation: CASSQEGRRDNEQFF.

This clonotype was detected only once. The V call is TRBV5-1, the J call TRBJ1-4; 10 bases map to TRBD1. V shed 7 bases and J 3 bases; nucleotides not matched to a gene: 3. CDR1 is SGHRS, CDR2 YFSETQ, per germline. The CDR3 is 14 amino acids. The CDR3 nucleotides read TGCGCCAGCGGACAGGGGGTAGCTAATGAAAAACTGTTTTTT. This translates into CASGQGVANEKLFF.

Points on this clonotype: This may be a read error: a much more frequent sequence differs by one nucleotide. The V gene is TRBV7-2, the J gene TRBJ2-1; the D gene could be TRBD1 or TRBD2 (5 bases each). This CDR3 contains 15 residues. CDR1 and CDR2 (germline): SGHTA, FQGNSA. Deletions cut 2 bases from V and 5 bases from J, with 13 bases between. CDR3 DNA: TGTGCCAGCAGCTTATCTAGGGGAGCACACAATGAGCAGTTCTTC. Amino acid sequence: CASSLSRGAHNEQFF.

The chain employs TRBV18 and TRBJ2-5; the match to TRBD2 covers 9 bases. Trimming removed 1 base from V and 5 bases from J; junction bases left unmatched: 5. The germline V gene encodes CDR1 KGHSH and CDR2 LQKENI. CDR3 length: 15 residues. CDR3 DNA: TGTGCCAGCTCACCACTCCGCGGGAGGGTGGAGACCCAGTACTTC. This sequence encodes CASSPLRGRVETQYF.

V gene TRBV4-1 combines with J gene TRBJ1-1; D is possibly TRBD1 (5 bases). Trimming pared 4 bases from V and 3 bases from J, leaving 12 bases between. CDR3 length: 14 amino acids. Germline V gene data show CDR1 as MGHRA and CDR2 as YSYEKL. The CDR3 DNA reads TGCGCCAGCAGCCCAGACAGCCTGGACACTGAAGCTTTCTTT. Translating gives CASSPDSLDTEAFF.

The chain has TRBV3-1 and TRBJ2-1, with 15 bases identical to TRBD2. The trim removed 0 bases at V and 7 bases at J, leaving 4 bases unmatched. The CDR3 is made up of 17 amino acids. Germline V CDR1 and CDR2: LGHDT, YNNKEL (reference sequence). This CDR3 reads CASSQEGLAGGRNEQFF. CDR3 bases: TGTGCCAGCAGCCAAGAAGGACTAGCGGGGGGGCGGAATGAGCAGTTCTTC.